This T cell receptor (beta chain) comes out of a study of T cells in tuberculosis. The CDR3 loop spans 14 amino acids. The V end was cut by 3 bases, the J end by 4 bases, with 14 bases between. Germline V CDR1 and CDR2: SQVTM, ANQGSEA. The study, taken as a whole, reports: Shorter CDR3-alpha in active tuberculosis partly drove smaller distances. A GMM-specific repertoire classifier reached about 89% accuracy, AUROC 0.7 to 0.9.

Note on this clone: The target antigen is unknown.

Clones were read by immunoSEQ multiplex PCR, and TCRdb kept only the in-frame ones, dropping some. The sample yields tens of thousands of clones, over 90% seen once. V and J are TRBV29-1 and TRBJ2-3; D not resolved. The receptor's source is a donor between 10 and 29 years old with latent tuberculosis or without tuberculosis infection. Sequencing was done on a sample of PBMCs. This CDR3 is CSVDGAERSDTQYF. CDR3 bases: TGCAGCGTTGACGGAGCTGAGCGCTCAGATACGCAGTATTTT.